This T cell receptor (beta chain) was recorded in a study of blood T cell repertoires in COVID-19. Germline V lookup: CDR1 SGHAT, CDR2 FQDESV (reference sequence). The CDR3 has 15 residues. Trimming at V came to 4 bases and at J to 4 bases, leaving 6 bases not matched to a gene. Produced via immunoSEQ multiplex PCR; TCRdb's table is partial and in-frame only. The table records some 14,000 clones, 70% to 90% of them present only once. V usage is TRBV11-1 and J usage is TRBJ2-1; TRBD2 matches 8 bases. The sequence was collected from a man aged 40-50 years with active or convalescent COVID-19. Source material: peripheral blood. CDR3 coding DNA: TGTGCCAGCAGCTCTAAGCGGGGGCTTTACAATGAGCAGTTCTTC. As protein: CASSSKRGLYNEQFF.